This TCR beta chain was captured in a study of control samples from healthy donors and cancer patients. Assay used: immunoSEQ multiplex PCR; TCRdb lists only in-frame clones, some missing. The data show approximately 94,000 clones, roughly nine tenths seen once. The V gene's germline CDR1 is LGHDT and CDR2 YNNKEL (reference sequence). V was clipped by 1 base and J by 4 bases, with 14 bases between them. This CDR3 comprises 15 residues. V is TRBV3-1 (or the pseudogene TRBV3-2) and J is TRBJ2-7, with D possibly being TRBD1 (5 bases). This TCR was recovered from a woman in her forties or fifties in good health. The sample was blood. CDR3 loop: CASSQGSRVVYEQYF. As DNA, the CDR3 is TGTGCCAGCAGCCAAGGGAGCAGGGTGGTTTACGAGCAGTACTTC.